A selection of T cell receptor beta chains follows, all from one sample in a study of PD-1 blockade in classical Hodgkin lymphoma. Clones were sequenced by immunoSEQ multiplex PCR, and TCRdb holds only the in-frame ones, with some missing. There are nearly 25,000 clones in the sample; roughly three quarters occur only once, and approximately 3.3% lies in the top ten. The material was peripheral blood mononuclear cells (PBMCs), obtained at baseline. All receptors come from a human donor with classical Hodgkin lymphoma. CDR3s include the opening cysteine and the closing phenylalanine or tryptophan. Fields, in order: D gene, clone size, V gene, J gene, CDR3 protein, CDR3 DNA. D genes are given only for firm matches. Clone size is stated in some rows and not others, as once, few, many or a class when expanded.

d_call: -; clone_size: few; v_call: TRBV19; j_call: TRBJ1-1; cdr3_aa: CASSISPRGTEAFF; cdr3_nt: TGTGCCAGTAGTATATCTCCCAGGGGCACTGAAGCTTTCTTT
d_call: -; clone_size: medium-sized; v_call: TRBV4-1; j_call: TRBJ1-3; cdr3_aa: CASSQLQSSGNTIYF; cdr3_nt: TGCGCCAGCAGCCAACTCCAGAGCTCTGGAAACACCATATATTTT
d_call: -; clone_size: -; v_call: TRBV19; j_call: TRBJ1-1; cdr3_aa: CASSISGALNTEAFF; cdr3_nt: TGTGCCAGTAGTATCTCAGGGGCCTTGAACACTGAAGCTTTCTTT
d_call: TRBD1; clone_size: -; v_call: TRBV7-2; j_call: TRBJ1-2; cdr3_aa: CASSLDNRGTDGYTF; cdr3_nt: TGTGCCAGCAGCTTAGATAACAGGGGTACGGATGGCTACACCTTC
d_call: -; clone_size: -; v_call: TRBV6-5; j_call: TRBJ2-7; cdr3_aa: CASRDGPRLEQYF; cdr3_nt: TGTGCCAGCAGAGACGGACCGCGCTTGGAGCAGTACTTC
d_call: -; clone_size: few; v_call: TRBV14; j_call: TRBJ2-1; cdr3_aa: CASSQDDWWPFYNEQFF; cdr3_nt: TGTGCCAGCAGCCAAGACGATTGGTGGCCCTTCTACAATGAGCAGTTCTTC
d_call: -; clone_size: -; v_call: TRBV27; j_call: TRBJ1-4; cdr3_aa: CASSLSTGPNEKLFF; cdr3_nt: TGTGCCAGCAGTTTATCGACCGGGCCTAATGAAAAACTGTTTTTT
d_call: -; clone_size: -; v_call: TRBV5-1; j_call: TRBJ1-1; cdr3_aa: CASSFRAEAFF; cdr3_nt: TGCGCCAGCAGCTTTAGGGCTGAAGCTTTCTTT
d_call: TRBD1; clone_size: -; v_call: TRBV9; j_call: TRBJ2-7; cdr3_aa: CASSAALGTGADEQYF; cdr3_nt: TGTGCCAGCAGCGCCGCACTCGGGACAGGGGCTGACGAGCAGTACTTC
d_call: -; clone_size: -; v_call: TRBV5-1; j_call: TRBJ2-7; cdr3_aa: CASSSKVKGLYEQYF; cdr3_nt: TGCGCCAGCAGCTCGAAAGTAAAGGGACTCTACGAGCAGTACTTC
d_call: -; clone_size: few; v_call: TRBV28; j_call: TRBJ1-1; cdr3_aa: CASRRDTEAFF; cdr3_nt: TGTGCCAGCAGGAGGGACACTGAAGCTTTCTTT
d_call: TRBD2; clone_size: -; v_call: TRBV6-5; j_call: TRBJ2-1; cdr3_aa: CASSYRTSGGIDEQFF; cdr3_nt: TGTGCCAGCAGTTACCGGACTAGCGGGGGGATAGATGAGCAGTTCTTC
d_call: -; clone_size: -; v_call: TRBV4-1; j_call: TRBJ1-6; cdr3_aa: CASSQGGQFRSPLHF; cdr3_nt: TGCGCCAGCAGCCAAGGCGGACAGTTTCGATCACCCCTCCACTTT
d_call: -; clone_size: -; v_call: TRBV6-6; j_call: TRBJ2-7; cdr3_aa: CASSYSGQGIHEQYF; cdr3_nt: TGTGCCAGCAGTTACTCGGGGCAGGGGATCCACGAGCAGTACTTC
d_call: TRBD1; clone_size: -; v_call: TRBV25-1; j_call: TRBJ2-3; cdr3_aa: CASSDSGQSTDTQYF; cdr3_nt: TGTGCCAGCAGTGACTCGGGACAGAGCACAGATACGCAGTATTTT
d_call: TRBD1; clone_size: -; v_call: TRBV4-3; j_call: TRBJ1-1; cdr3_aa: CASSQDRGDEAFF; cdr3_nt: TGCGCCAGCAGCCAGGACAGGGGGGATGAAGCTTTCTTT
d_call: -; clone_size: -; v_call: TRBV5-6; j_call: TRBJ1-5; cdr3_aa: CASSPGYNNQPQHF; cdr3_nt: TGTGCCAGCAGCCCCGGATATAACAATCAGCCCCAGCATTTT
d_call: TRBD2; clone_size: -; v_call: TRBV6-5; j_call: TRBJ2-7; cdr3_aa: CASSYPRGTMGYEQYF; cdr3_nt: TGTGCCAGCAGTTACCCCCGCGGGACTATGGGCTACGAGCAGTACTTC
d_call: TRBD1; clone_size: few; v_call: TRBV27; j_call: TRBJ2-7; cdr3_aa: CASSLAAGGRYEQYF; cdr3_nt: TGTGCCAGCAGTTTGGCGGCAGGGGGCAGGTACGAGCAGTACTTC
d_call: -; clone_size: -; v_call: TRBV7-8; j_call: TRBJ1-2; cdr3_aa: CASSGGTTDFNYGYTF; cdr3_nt: TGTGCCAGCAGCGGGGGGACAACGGACTTCAACTATGGCTACACCTTC
d_call: -; clone_size: -; v_call: TRBV28; j_call: TRBJ2-3; cdr3_aa: CASRTGRDTQYF; cdr3_nt: TGTGCCAGCCGAACAGGGAGGGATACGCAGTATTTT
d_call: TRBD2; clone_size: -; v_call: TRBV2; j_call: TRBJ2-1; cdr3_aa: CASSEAESGGIEFF; cdr3_nt: TGTGCCAGCAGTGAAGCGGAGTCGGGGGGGATAGAGTTCTTC
d_call: TRBD1; clone_size: once; v_call: TRBV11-2; j_call: TRBJ2-4; cdr3_aa: CASSLRRDRGHVIQYF; cdr3_nt: TGTGCCAGCAGCTTAAGACGGGACAGGGGGCATGTCATTCAGTACTTC
d_call: -; clone_size: -; v_call: TRBV27; j_call: TRBJ1-1; cdr3_aa: CASSFGGQGTEAFF; cdr3_nt: TGTGCCAGCAGTTTCGGGGGGCAGGGCACTGAAGCTTTCTTT
d_call: -; clone_size: -; v_call: TRBV7-8; j_call: TRBJ1-1; cdr3_aa: CASSFGLAGNTEAFF; cdr3_nt: TGTGCCAGCAGCTTCGGCCTTGCAGGGAACACTGAAGCTTTCTTT
d_call: TRBD1; clone_size: -; v_call: TRBV9; j_call: TRBJ1-5; cdr3_aa: CASSAGTGNQPQHF; cdr3_nt: TGTGCCAGCAGCGCCGGGACAGGGAATCAGCCCCAGCATTTT
d_call: TRBD2; clone_size: few; v_call: TRBV4-1; j_call: TRBJ2-7; cdr3_aa: CASSPGPGLSSSEQYF; cdr3_nt: TGCGCCAGCAGCCCCGGGCCGGGACTAAGTTCCTCCGAGCAGTACTTC
d_call: -; clone_size: -; v_call: TRBV13; j_call: TRBJ2-7; cdr3_aa: CASSNPITREQYF; cdr3_nt: TGTGCCAGCAGCAATCCGATCACTCGGGAGCAGTACTTC
d_call: -; clone_size: -; v_call: TRBV6-5; j_call: TRBJ1-6; cdr3_aa: CASRSGSSYNSPLHF; cdr3_nt: TGTGCCAGCAGATCAGGTTCCTCCTATAATTCACCCCTCCACTTT
d_call: TRBD1; clone_size: few; v_call: TRBV11-2; j_call: TRBJ1-5; cdr3_aa: CASSLLTGVSNQPQHF; cdr3_nt: TGTGCCAGCAGCTTGTTGACAGGGGTAAGCAATCAGCCCCAGCATTTT
d_call: -; clone_size: -; v_call: TRBV5-1; j_call: TRBJ2-7; cdr3_aa: CASSPGGEQYF; cdr3_nt: TGCGCCAGCAGCCCTGGGGGCGAGCAGTACTTC
d_call: TRBD1; clone_size: few; v_call: TRBV9; j_call: TRBJ1-2; cdr3_aa: CASSVWDNRGQVGYTF; cdr3_nt: TGTGCCAGCAGCGTATGGGACAACAGGGGGCAAGTTGGCTACACCTTC
d_call: -; clone_size: few; v_call: TRBV6-1; j_call: TRBJ2-3; cdr3_aa: CASSVPVSTDTQYF; cdr3_nt: TGTGCCAGCAGTGTTCCAGTTAGCACAGATACGCAGTATTTT
d_call: -; clone_size: medium-sized; v_call: TRBV27; j_call: TRBJ1-1; cdr3_aa: CASSLTRTMNTEAFF; cdr3_nt: TGTGCCAGCAGTTTAACACGAACAATGAACACTGAAGCTTTCTTT
d_call: TRBD1; clone_size: -; v_call: TRBV10-3; j_call: TRBJ1-1; cdr3_aa: CAISEGQGDTEAFF; cdr3_nt: TGTGCCATCAGTGAGGGACAGGGGGACACTGAAGCTTTCTTT
d_call: TRBD1; clone_size: -; v_call: TRBV5-1; j_call: TRBJ1-1; cdr3_aa: CASSLRPGGSTEAFF; cdr3_nt: TGCGCCAGCAGCTTGAGGCCAGGGGGTTCCACTGAAGCTTTCTTT
d_call: -; clone_size: -; v_call: TRBV28; j_call: TRBJ2-1; cdr3_aa: CASSLASYNEQFF; cdr3_nt: TGTGCCAGCAGTTTGGCCAGCTACAATGAGCAGTTCTTC
d_call: -; clone_size: -; v_call: TRBV4-3; j_call: TRBJ2-3; cdr3_aa: CASSPGQTQTPYADTQYF; cdr3_nt: TGCGCCAGCAGCCCGGGGCAAACTCAAACCCCGTACGCGGATACGCAGTATTTT
d_call: -; clone_size: -; v_call: TRBV10-3; j_call: TRBJ1-1; cdr3_aa: CAIRQGNTEAFF; cdr3_nt: TGTGCCATCAGGCAGGGGAACACTGAAGCTTTCTTT
d_call: TRBD1; clone_size: few; v_call: TRBV29-1; j_call: TRBJ1-2; cdr3_aa: CSAETGDPYGYTF; cdr3_nt: TGCAGCGCGGAAACAGGGGACCCGTATGGCTACACCTTC
d_call: TRBD1; clone_size: -; v_call: TRBV5-6; j_call: TRBJ1-3; cdr3_aa: CASSSGGQDLPASGNTIYF; cdr3_nt: TGTGCCAGCAGCTCCGGGGGACAGGACCTACCCGCCTCTGGAAACACCATATATTTT
d_call: -; clone_size: -; v_call: TRBV2; j_call: TRBJ1-2; cdr3_aa: CASSRSREGNYGYTF; cdr3_nt: TGTGCCAGCAGTCGCAGCAGGGAAGGGAACTATGGCTACACCTTC
d_call: TRBD1; clone_size: -; v_call: TRBV5-6; j_call: TRBJ2-3; cdr3_aa: CASSLGQGAQNTQYF; cdr3_nt: TGTGCCAGCAGCCTCGGACAGGGGGCGCAGAATACGCAGTATTTT
d_call: -; clone_size: few; v_call: TRBV4-1; j_call: TRBJ2-5; cdr3_aa: CASSQDYPPVTQYF; cdr3_nt: TGCGCCAGCAGCCAAGATTACCCCCCTGTAACCCAGTACTTC
d_call: TRBD1; clone_size: few; v_call: TRBV15; j_call: TRBJ2-5; cdr3_aa: CATGTGEETQYF; cdr3_nt: TGTGCCACTGGGACAGGGGAAGAGACCCAGTACTTC
d_call: TRBD1; clone_size: -; v_call: TRBV7-6; j_call: TRBJ2-7; cdr3_aa: CASSSGTGGPYEQYF; cdr3_nt: TGTGCCAGCAGCTCCGGGACAGGGGGCCCCTACGAGCAGTACTTC
d_call: -; clone_size: -; v_call: TRBV11-2; j_call: TRBJ1-1; cdr3_aa: CASSRRPLGNTEAFF; cdr3_nt: TGTGCCAGCAGCCGTCGGCCGCTCGGGAACACTGAAGCTTTCTTT
d_call: TRBD1; clone_size: -; v_call: TRBV11-2; j_call: TRBJ2-1; cdr3_aa: CASSLGQGRWGNEQFF; cdr3_nt: TGTGCCAGCAGCTTAGGACAGGGGCGATGGGGGAATGAGCAGTTCTTC
d_call: -; clone_size: -; v_call: TRBV11-1; j_call: TRBJ2-1; cdr3_aa: CASSYQNEQFF; cdr3_nt: TGTGCCAGCAGCTACCAGAATGAGCAGTTCTTC
d_call: -; clone_size: few; v_call: TRBV2; j_call: TRBJ1-3; cdr3_aa: CASSYSVYQVKGNTIYF; cdr3_nt: TGTGCCAGCAGTTATTCAGTTTATCAGGTCAAGGGAAACACCATATATTTT
d_call: -; clone_size: -; v_call: TRBV18; j_call: TRBJ1-2; cdr3_aa: CASSPRGGGEGYTF; cdr3_nt: TGTGCCAGCTCACCACGGGGAGGTGGTGAGGGCTACACCTTC
d_call: -; clone_size: -; v_call: TRBV5-6; j_call: TRBJ2-7; cdr3_aa: CASSSDGYYEQYF; cdr3_nt: TGTGCCAGCAGCTCGGACGGTTACTACGAGCAGTACTTC
d_call: -; clone_size: -; v_call: TRBV13; j_call: TRBJ2-5; cdr3_aa: CASSVQGGETQYF; cdr3_nt: TGTGCCAGCAGCGTACAGGGAGGGGAGACCCAGTACTTC